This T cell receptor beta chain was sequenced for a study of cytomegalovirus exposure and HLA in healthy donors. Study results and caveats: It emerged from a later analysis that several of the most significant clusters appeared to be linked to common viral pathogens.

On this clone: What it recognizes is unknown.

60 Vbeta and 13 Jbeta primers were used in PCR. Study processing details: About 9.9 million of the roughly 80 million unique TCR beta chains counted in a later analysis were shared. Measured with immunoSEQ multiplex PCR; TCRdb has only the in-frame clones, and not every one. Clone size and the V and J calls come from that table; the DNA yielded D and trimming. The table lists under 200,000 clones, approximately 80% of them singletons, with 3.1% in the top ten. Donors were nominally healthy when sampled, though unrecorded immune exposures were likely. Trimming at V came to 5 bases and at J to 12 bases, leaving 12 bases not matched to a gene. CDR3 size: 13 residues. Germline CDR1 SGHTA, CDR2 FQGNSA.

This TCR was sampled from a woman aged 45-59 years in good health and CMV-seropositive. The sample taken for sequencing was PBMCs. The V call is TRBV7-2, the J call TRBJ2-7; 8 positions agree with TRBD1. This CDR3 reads CASSLEDRESWYF. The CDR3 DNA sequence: TGTGCCAGCAGCCTTGAGGACAGGGAATCTTGGTACTTC. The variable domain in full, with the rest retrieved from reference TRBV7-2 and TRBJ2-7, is GAGVSQSPSNKVTEKGKDVELRCDPISGHTALYWYRQSLGQGLEFLIYFQGNSAPDKSGLPSDRFSAERTGGSVSTLTIQRTQQEDSAVYLCASSLEDRESWYFGPGTRLTVT.